A selection of T cell receptor beta chains follows, all from one sample in a study of tumor-infiltrating lymphocytes in primary liver carcinoma. TCRdb analysed the multiplex PCR reads with MiXCR anew, one entry per CDR3 protein. The data hold 150,000 to 200,000 distinct CDR3 sequences, with less than 65% observed a single time. Material: peripheral blood. These receptors were collected from a man between 40 and 49 years old with primary liver carcinoma and hepatitis B virus infection. The CDR3 runs from the conserved cysteine through the conserved F or W. The D gene is left open where the match is weak. Clone sizes are given selectively: once, few, many, or a class where the clone is expanded.

V gene: TRBV6-1
D gene: TRBD1
J gene: TRBJ2-4
clone size: .
CDR3 protein: CASADRGLNIQYF
CDR3 DNA: TGTGCCAGCGCAGACAGGGGCTTGAACATTCAGTACTTC

V gene: TRBV6-5
D gene: .
J gene: TRBJ1-5
clone size: .
CDR3 protein: CASSRFGRGDQPQHF
CDR3 DNA: TGTGCCAGCAGTCGATTTGGTAGGGGCGATCAGCCCCAGCATTTT

V gene: TRBV5-1
D gene: .
J gene: TRBJ1-1
clone size: .
CDR3 protein: CASSLAVGTNTEAFF
CDR3 DNA: TGCGCCAGCAGCTTGGCGGTAGGGACGAACACTGAAGCTTTCTTT

V gene: TRBV28
D gene: .
J gene: TRBJ2-7
clone size: .
CDR3 protein: CASSLDGGSYEQYF
CDR3 DNA: TGTGCCAGCAGTTTGGACGGGGGCTCCTACGAGCAGTACTTC

V gene: TRBV12-3/TRBV12-4
D gene: .
J gene: TRBJ1-1
clone size: few
CDR3 protein: CASSPSETEAFF
CDR3 DNA: TGTGCCAGCAGCCCCTCCGAGACTGAAGCTTTCTTT

V gene: TRBV11-2
D gene: .
J gene: TRBJ2-6
clone size: .
CDR3 protein: CAISLLESAGANVLTF
CDR3 DNA: TGTGCCATCAGCCTATTAGAATCGGCTGGGGCCAACGTCCTGACTTTC

V gene: TRBV25-1
D gene: .
J gene: TRBJ2-3
clone size: .
CDR3 protein: CASSPDPGDTDTQYF
CDR3 DNA: TGTGCCAGCAGCCCCGACCCGGGAGACACAGATACGCAGTATTTT

V gene: TRBV4-1
D gene: TRBD2
J gene: TRBJ2-1
clone size: .
CDR3 protein: CASNQKALAGGKLMTEQSF
CDR3 DNA: TGCGCCAGCAATCAGAAAGCCCTAGCGGGAGGGAAGTTGATGACTGAGCAGTCCTTC

V gene: TRBV12-3/TRBV12-4
D gene: .
J gene: TRBJ1-4
clone size: once
CDR3 protein: CASSLADHEKLFF
CDR3 DNA: TGTGCCAGCAGTTTAGCAGACCATGAAAAACTGTTTTTT

V gene: TRBV6-6
D gene: .
J gene: TRBJ2-2
clone size: few
CDR3 protein: CASSYLGAGELFF
CDR3 DNA: TGTGCCAGCAGTTACCTTGGTGCCGGGGAGCTGTTTTTT

V gene: TRBV29-1
D gene: .
J gene: TRBJ2-1
clone size: .
CDR3 protein: CSVCGGPSSYNEQFF
CDR3 DNA: TGCAGCGTCTGTGGGGGTCCCAGCTCCTACAATGAGCAGTTCTTC

V gene: TRBV7-6
D gene: TRBD1
J gene: TRBJ2-7
clone size: .
CDR3 protein: CTSSLKDRYEQYF
CDR3 DNA: TGTACCAGCAGCTTAAAGGACAGGTACGAGCAGTACTTC

V gene: TRBV5-6
D gene: .
J gene: TRBJ2-7
clone size: .
CDR3 protein: CASSFGGTTYEQYF
CDR3 DNA: TGTGCCAGCAGCTTCGGTGGGACCACCTACGAGCAGTACTTC

V gene: TRBV12-3/TRBV12-4
D gene: .
J gene: TRBJ2-1
clone size: few
CDR3 protein: CASSLGQNNEQFF
CDR3 DNA: TGTGCCAGCAGTCTCGGACAGAACAATGAGCAGTTCTTC

V gene: TRBV6-5
D gene: TRBD1
J gene: TRBJ1-3
clone size: few
CDR3 protein: CASSYGDRVSGNTIYF
CDR3 DNA: TGTGCCAGCAGTTACGGGGACAGGGTCTCTGGAAACACCATATATTTT

V gene: TRBV11-3
D gene: .
J gene: TRBJ2-5
clone size: .
CDR3 protein: CASSLGSGWGQETQYF
CDR3 DNA: TGCGCCAGCAGCTTAGGGTCAGGGTGGGGGCAAGAGACCCAGTACTTC

V gene: TRBV29-1
D gene: TRBD1
J gene: TRBJ1-1
clone size: .
CDR3 protein: CSVGTVSGGTEAFF
CDR3 DNA: TGCAGCGTCGGGACCGTCTCAGGGGGCACTGAAGCTTTCTTT

V gene: TRBV11-2
D gene: TRBD1
J gene: TRBJ1-2
clone size: many
CDR3 protein: CASSGQVASNYGYTF
CDR3 DNA: TGTGCCAGCAGCGGACAGGTAGCCTCTAACTATGGCTACACCTTC

V gene: TRBV2
D gene: TRBD1
J gene: TRBJ1-2
clone size: .
CDR3 protein: CASSIQPGGGYTF
CDR3 DNA: TGTGCCAGCAGTATACAGCCAGGGGGTGGCTACACCTTC

V gene: TRBV13
D gene: TRBD2
J gene: TRBJ2-1
clone size: few
CDR3 protein: CASSATGTSEHEQFF
CDR3 DNA: TGTGCCAGCAGCGCAACCGGGACTAGCGAGCATGAGCAGTTCTTC

V gene: TRBV12-3/TRBV12-4
D gene: .
J gene: TRBJ2-7
clone size: .
CDR3 protein: CACNLGGISYEQYF
CDR3 DNA: TGTGCCTGCAACCTCGGCGGGATCTCCTACGAGCAGTACTTC

V gene: TRBV6-1
D gene: TRBD1
J gene: TRBJ2-4
clone size: .
CDR3 protein: CASRGTENIQYF
CDR3 DNA: TGTGCCAGCAGAGGGACAGAAAACATTCAGTACTTC

V gene: TRBV5-4
D gene: .
J gene: TRBJ2-3
clone size: .
CDR3 protein: CASSLGAGGSTDRQYF
CDR3 DNA: TGTGCCAGCAGCTTGGGGGCCGGGGGTAGCACAGATAGGCAGTATTTT

V gene: TRBV11-2
D gene: TRBD1
J gene: TRBJ1-1
clone size: .
CDR3 protein: CASRRDSLSTEVFF
CDR3 DNA: TGTGCCAGCAGGCGGGACAGCCTGAGCACTGAAGTTTTCTTT

V gene: TRBV29-1
D gene: TRBD2
J gene: TRBJ2-3
clone size: .
CDR3 protein: CSSSGLAGTDKQYF
CDR3 DNA: TGCAGCTCGTCGGGACTAGCGGGCACAGATAAGCAGTATTTT

V gene: TRBV6-5
D gene: .
J gene: TRBJ2-7
clone size: .
CDR3 protein: CASSYGLFSSYEQYF
CDR3 DNA: TGTGCCAGCAGTTACGGGCTGTTTAGTTCCTACGAGCAGTACTTC

V gene: TRBV4-2
D gene: TRBD2
J gene: TRBJ2-3
clone size: .
CDR3 protein: CASSLDPLAGPGSTDTQYF
CDR3 DNA: TGTGCCAGCAGCCTAGATCCCCTAGCGGGTCCGGGAAGCACAGATACGCAGTATTTT

V gene: TRBV29-1
D gene: TRBD1
J gene: TRBJ2-2
clone size: many
CDR3 protein: CSVGTGQAGELFF
CDR3 DNA: TGCAGCGTAGGGACAGGGCAGGCCGGGGAGCTGTTTTTT